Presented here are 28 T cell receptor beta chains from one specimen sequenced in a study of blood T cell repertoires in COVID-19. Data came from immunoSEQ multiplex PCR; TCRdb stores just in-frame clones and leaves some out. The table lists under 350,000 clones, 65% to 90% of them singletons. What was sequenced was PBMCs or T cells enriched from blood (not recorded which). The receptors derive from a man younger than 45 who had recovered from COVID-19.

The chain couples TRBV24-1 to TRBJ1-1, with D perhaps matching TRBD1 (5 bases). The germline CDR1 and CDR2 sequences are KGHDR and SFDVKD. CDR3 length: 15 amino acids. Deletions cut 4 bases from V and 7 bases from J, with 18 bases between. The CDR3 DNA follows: TGTGCCACCAGTGACCCCATAGGGGATAGAGTTGAAGCTTTCTTT. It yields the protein CATSDPIGDRVEAFF.

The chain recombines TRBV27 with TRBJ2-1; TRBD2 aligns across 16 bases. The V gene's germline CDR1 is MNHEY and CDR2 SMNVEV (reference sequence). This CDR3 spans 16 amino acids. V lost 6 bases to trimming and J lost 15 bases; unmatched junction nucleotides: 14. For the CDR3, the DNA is TGTGCCAGCAGCCGTACCGGGACTAGCGGGAGGGATGGTTGGTTCTTC. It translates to CASSRTGTSGRDGWFF.

The CDR3 protein is CASGQNYGYTF. DNA of the CDR3: TGTGCCAGCGGACAGAACTATGGCTACACCTTC. This rearrangement joins TRBV12-3 or TRBV12-4 to TRBJ1-2; D possibly corresponds to TRBD1 (6 bases). The CDR3 is 11 amino acids. Deletions cut 8 bases from V and 2 bases from J, with 6 bases between.

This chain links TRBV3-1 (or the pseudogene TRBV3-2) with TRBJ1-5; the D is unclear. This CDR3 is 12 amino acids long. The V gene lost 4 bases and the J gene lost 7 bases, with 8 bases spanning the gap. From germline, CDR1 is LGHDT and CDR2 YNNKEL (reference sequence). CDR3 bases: TGTGCCAGCAGCCTCTCGGGACAGCCCCAGCATTTT. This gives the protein CASSLSGQPQHF.

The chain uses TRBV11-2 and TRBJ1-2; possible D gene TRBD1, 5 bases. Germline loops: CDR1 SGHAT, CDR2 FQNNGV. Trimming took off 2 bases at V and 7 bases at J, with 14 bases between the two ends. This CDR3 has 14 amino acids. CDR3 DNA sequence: TGTGCCAGCAGCTTAAGGGCAGGGTTGGGTGGCTACACCTTC. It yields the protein CASSLRAGLGGYTF.

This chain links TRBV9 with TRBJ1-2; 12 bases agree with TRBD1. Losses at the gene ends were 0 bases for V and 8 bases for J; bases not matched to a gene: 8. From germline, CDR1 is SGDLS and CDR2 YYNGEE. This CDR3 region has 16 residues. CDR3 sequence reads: CASSVDGTGGLRGYTF. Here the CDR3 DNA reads TGTGCCAGCAGCGTAGACGGGACAGGGGGCTTACGGGGCTACACCTTC.

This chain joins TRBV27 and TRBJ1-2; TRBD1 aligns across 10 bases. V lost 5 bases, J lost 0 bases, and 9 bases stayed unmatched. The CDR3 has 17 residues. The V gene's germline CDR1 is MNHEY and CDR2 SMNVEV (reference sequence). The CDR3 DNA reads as TGTGCCAGCAGTCACGGGACAGGGGCCGAGACTAACTATGGCTACACCTTC. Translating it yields CASSHGTGAETNYGYTF.

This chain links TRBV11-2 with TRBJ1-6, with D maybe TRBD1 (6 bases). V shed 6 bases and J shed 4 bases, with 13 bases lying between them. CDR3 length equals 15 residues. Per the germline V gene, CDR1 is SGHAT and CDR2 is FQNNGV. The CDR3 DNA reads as TGTGCCAGCAGGCAAACCCAGGGGTATAATTCACCCCTCCACTTT. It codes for CASRQTQGYNSPLHF.

For the CDR3, the DNA is TGTGCCAGCAGCTTTGCAGGGTCTCTAACAGATACGCAGTATTTT. This encodes CASSFAGSLTDTQYF. The genes are TRBV11-3 and TRBJ2-3, with D maybe TRBD1 (5 bases). The length of the CDR3 is 15 residues. CDR1 and CDR2 from the germline V gene are SGHNT and YENEEA. Trimming left V 3 bases short and J 3 bases short, with 13 bases between.

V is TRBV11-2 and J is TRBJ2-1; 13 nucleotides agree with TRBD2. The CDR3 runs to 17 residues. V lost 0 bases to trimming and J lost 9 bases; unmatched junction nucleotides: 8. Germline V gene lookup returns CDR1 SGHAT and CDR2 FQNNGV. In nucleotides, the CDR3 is TGTGCCAGCAGCTTAGATCGGACTAGCGGGGGTAGAGGTGAGCAGTTCTTC. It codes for CASSLDRTSGGRGEQFF.

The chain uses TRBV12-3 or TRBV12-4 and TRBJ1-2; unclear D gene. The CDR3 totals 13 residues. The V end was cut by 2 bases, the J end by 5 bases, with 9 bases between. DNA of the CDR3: TGTGCCAGCAGTTTAAGGACTACTTATGGCTACACCTTC. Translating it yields CASSLRTTYGYTF.

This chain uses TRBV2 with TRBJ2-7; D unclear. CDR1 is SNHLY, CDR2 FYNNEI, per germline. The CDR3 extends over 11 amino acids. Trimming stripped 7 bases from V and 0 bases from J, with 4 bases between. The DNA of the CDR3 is TGTGCCAGCACAGACTCCTACGAGCAGTACTTC. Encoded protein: CASTDSYEQYF.

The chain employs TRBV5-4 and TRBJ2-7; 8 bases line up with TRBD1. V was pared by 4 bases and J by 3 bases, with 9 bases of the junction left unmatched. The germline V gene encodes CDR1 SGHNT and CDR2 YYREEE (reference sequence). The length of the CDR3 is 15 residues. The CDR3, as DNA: TGTGCCAGCAGCCCCCCCGAGGGACAGGTCTACGAGCAGTACTTC. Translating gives CASSPPEGQVYEQYF.

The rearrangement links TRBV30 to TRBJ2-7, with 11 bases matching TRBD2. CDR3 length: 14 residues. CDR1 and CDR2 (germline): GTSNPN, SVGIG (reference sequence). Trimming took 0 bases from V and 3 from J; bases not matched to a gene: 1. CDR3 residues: CAWSVGTSGYEQYF. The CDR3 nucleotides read TGTGCCTGGAGTGTAGGGACTAGCGGCTACGAGCAGTACTTC.

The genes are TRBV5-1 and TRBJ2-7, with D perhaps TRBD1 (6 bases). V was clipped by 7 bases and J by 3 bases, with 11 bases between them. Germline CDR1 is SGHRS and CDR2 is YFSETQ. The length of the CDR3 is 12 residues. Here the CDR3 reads CASPGTHYEQYF. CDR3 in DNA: TGCGCCAGCCCCGGGACACACTACGAGCAGTACTTC.

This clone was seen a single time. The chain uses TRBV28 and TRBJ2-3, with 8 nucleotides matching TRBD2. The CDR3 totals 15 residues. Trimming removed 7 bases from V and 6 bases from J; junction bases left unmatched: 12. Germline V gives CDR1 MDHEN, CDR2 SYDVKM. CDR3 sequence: CASITGGAEADTQYF. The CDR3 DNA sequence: TGTGCCAGCATTACCGGGGGGGCCGAAGCGGATACGCAGTATTTT.

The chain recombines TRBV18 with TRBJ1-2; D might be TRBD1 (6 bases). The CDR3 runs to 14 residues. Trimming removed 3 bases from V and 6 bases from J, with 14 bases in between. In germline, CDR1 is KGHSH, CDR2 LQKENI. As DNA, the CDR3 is TGTGCCAGCTCACCCACAGGACAGTTAGATGGCTACACCTTC. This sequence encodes CASSPTGQLDGYTF.

The CDR3 protein is CASSLIRDTYGYTF. The CDR3 DNA follows: TGTGCCAGCAGCCTTATCCGGGACACCTATGGCTACACCTTC. This chain links TRBV13 with TRBJ1-2; D is perhaps TRBD1 (6 bases). In germline, CDR1 is PRHDT, CDR2 FYEKMQ (reference sequence). Trimming stripped 5 bases from V and 4 bases from J, with 14 bases between. This CDR3 is built from 14 residues.

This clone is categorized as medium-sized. In DNA form, the CDR3 reads TGCAGCGTTGAAGAGCAGGGGGCAGATTACGAGCAGTACTTC. Its translation is CSVEEQGADYEQYF. The chain recombines TRBV29-1 with TRBJ2-7; 8 bases map to TRBD1. V gave up 0 bases and J gave up 4 bases; unmatched junction bases: 5. The CDR3 runs 14 residues. CDR1 is SQVTM and CDR2 is ANQGSEA in the germline V gene.

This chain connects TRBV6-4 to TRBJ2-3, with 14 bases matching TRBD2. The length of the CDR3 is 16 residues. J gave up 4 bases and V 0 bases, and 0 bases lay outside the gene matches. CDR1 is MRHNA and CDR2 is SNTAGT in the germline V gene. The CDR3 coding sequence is TGTGCCAGCAGTGACTCGACTAGCGGGGGGGCAGATACGCAGTATTTT. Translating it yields CASSDSTSGGADTQYF.

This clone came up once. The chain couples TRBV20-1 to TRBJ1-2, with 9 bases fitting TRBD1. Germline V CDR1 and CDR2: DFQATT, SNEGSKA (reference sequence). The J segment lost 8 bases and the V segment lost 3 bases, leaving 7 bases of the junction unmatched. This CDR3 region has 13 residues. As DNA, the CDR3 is TGCAGTGCTAGTAAGGGGACAGGGCAAGGCTACACCTTC. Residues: CSASKGTGQGYTF.

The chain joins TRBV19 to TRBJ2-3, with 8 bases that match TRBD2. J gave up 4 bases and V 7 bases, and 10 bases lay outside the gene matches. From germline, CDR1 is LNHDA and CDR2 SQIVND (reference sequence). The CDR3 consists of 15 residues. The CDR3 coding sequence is TGTGCCAGTACCTCCGGGACTAGACGCCCAGATACGCAGTATTTT. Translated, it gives CASTSGTRRPDTQYF.

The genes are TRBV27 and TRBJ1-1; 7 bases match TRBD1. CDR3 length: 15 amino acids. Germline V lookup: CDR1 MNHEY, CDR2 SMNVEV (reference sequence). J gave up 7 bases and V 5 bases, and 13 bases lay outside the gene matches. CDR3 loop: CASSEHRDSAVEAFF. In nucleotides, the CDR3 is TGTGCCAGCAGTGAGCACCGGGACAGCGCTGTTGAAGCTTTCTTT.

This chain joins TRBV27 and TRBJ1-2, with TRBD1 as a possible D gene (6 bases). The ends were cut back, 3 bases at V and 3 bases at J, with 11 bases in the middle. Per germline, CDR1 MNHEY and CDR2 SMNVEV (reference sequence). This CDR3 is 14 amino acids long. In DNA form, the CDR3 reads TGTGCCAGCAGTTTTGGGGGGGCAGACTATGGCTACACCTTC. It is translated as CASSFGGADYGYTF.

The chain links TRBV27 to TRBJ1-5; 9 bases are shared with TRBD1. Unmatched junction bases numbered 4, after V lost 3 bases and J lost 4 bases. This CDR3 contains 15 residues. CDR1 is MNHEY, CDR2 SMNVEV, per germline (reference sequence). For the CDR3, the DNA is TGTGCCAGCAGTTTTTCCGGGACAGGGAATCAGCCCCAGCATTTT. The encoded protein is CASSFSGTGNQPQHF.

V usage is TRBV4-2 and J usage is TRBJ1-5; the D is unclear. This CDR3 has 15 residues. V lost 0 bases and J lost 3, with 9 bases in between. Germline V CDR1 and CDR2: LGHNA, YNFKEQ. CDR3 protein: CASSQDIGVNQPQHF. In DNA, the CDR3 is TGTGCCAGCAGCCAAGATATCGGAGTCAATCAGCCCCAGCATTTT.

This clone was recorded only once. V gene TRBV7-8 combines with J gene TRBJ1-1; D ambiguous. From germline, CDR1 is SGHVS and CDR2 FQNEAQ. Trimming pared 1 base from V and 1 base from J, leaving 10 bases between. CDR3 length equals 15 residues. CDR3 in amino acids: CASSLGRPRNTEAFF. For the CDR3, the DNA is TGTGCCAGCAGCTTAGGGAGACCCAGGAACACTGAAGCTTTCTTT.

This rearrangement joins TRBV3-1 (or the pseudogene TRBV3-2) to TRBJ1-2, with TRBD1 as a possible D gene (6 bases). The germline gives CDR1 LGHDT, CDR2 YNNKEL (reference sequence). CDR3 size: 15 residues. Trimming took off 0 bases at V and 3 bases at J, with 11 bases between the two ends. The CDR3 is CASSQDRDTHYGYTF. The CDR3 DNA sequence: TGTGCCAGCAGCCAAGATCGGGACACACACTATGGCTACACCTTC.